These T cell receptor beta chains were read from a single sample in a study of CD8+CD57+ T cells in acquired aplastic anemia. TCRdb reanalysed the reads using MiXCR and keeps one entry per CDR3 protein. Found here are about 42,000 distinct CDR3 sequences, 68% of them singletons; the top ten hold less than 25%. Sequencing used sorted CD4+, CD8+, or CD8+CD57+ T cells (not recorded which) from PBMCs. The receptors stem from a human donor in good health, serving as a control. Both conserved end residues are part of each CDR3. D genes are given only for firm matches. Clone size appears in some rows only: once, few, many, or a class for an expanded clone.

j_call clone_size d_call v_call cdr3_nt cdr3_aa
TRBJ1-3 . TRBD1 TRBV19 TGTGCCAGTAGTACCCCGACAGGGCTTGGAAACACCATATATTTT CASSTPTGLGNTIYF
TRBJ1-2 . TRBD1 TRBV4-3 TGCGCCAGCAGCCAGGGCGTGGCAGGGGGCGATGGCTACACCTTC CASSQGVAGGDGYTF
TRBJ1-1 few . TRBV19 TGTGCCAGTAGTATAAGTTATGAAGCTTTCTTT CASSISYEAFF
TRBJ1-1 . TRBD1 TRBV3-1 TGTGCCAGCAGACTCGGGACAGGGAACACTGAAGCTTTCTTT CASRLGTGNTEAFF
TRBJ2-7 . . TRBV29-1 TGCAGCGCCAGGACAGTCTCCTACGAGCAATACTTC CSARTVSYEQYF
TRBJ2-2 . . TRBV5-1 TGCGCCAGCAGCCACCGGCGCAGGGAAGGCGGGGAGCTGTTTTTT CASSHRRREGGELFF
TRBJ1-2 . . TRBV19 TGTGCCAGTAGTATACAGGGGAAAAACTATGGCTACACCTTC CASSIQGKNYGYTF
TRBJ1-2 medium-sized . TRBV7-8 TGTGCCAGCAGCGTCGGGGGCGCAGGCTATGGCTACACCTTC CASSVGGAGYGYTF
TRBJ2-7 once TRBD2 TRBV20-1 TGCAGTGCTCTCCGCTCGAGCGGGAGCTACGAGCAGTACTTC CSALRSSGSYEQYF
TRBJ2-5 . TRBD1 TRBV24-1 TGTGCCACCAGTCGGGGGACAGGGGGTTTCCAAGAGACCCAGTACTTC CATSRGTGGFQETQYF
TRBJ2-7 . TRBD1 TRBV7-6 TGTGCCAGCAGCTTAACAGGGGGCGAATCCTACGAGCAGTACTTC CASSLTGGESYEQYF
TRBJ2-7 few . TRBV7-9 TGTGCCAGCAGTCCGAGTTCCTACGAGCAGTACTTC CASSPSSYEQYF
TRBJ1-2 . . TRBV7-2 TGTGCCAGCAGCTTTTGGCAGAACTATGGCTACACCTTC CASSFWQNYGYTF
TRBJ2-5 medium-sized . TRBV7-9 TGTGCCAGCAGCCGCGGTTCGGAGGAGACCCAGTACTTC CASSRGSEETQYF
TRBJ2-7 . . TRBV10-3 TGTGCCATCTCTCTTGCCGGTGACGAGCAGTACTTC CAISLAGDEQYF
TRBJ1-2 once . TRBV24-1 TGTGCCACCAGTGATTTGCATCCCTCAGGGCAGGGAAGCTATGGCTACACCTTC CATSDLHPSGQGSYGYTF
TRBJ1-1 few . TRBV5-4 TGTGCCAGCAGCTATGGGGGGAGTAGCACTGAAGCTTTCTTT CASSYGGSSTEAFF
TRBJ1-6 . TRBD1 TRBV7-8 TGTGCCAGCAGCCAAGGACAGGGGAATAATTCACCCCTCCACTTT CASSQGQGNNSPLHF
TRBJ2-5 many TRBD2 TRBV9 TGTGCCAGCAGCGACCCTGGGGGGGGAGCGGAGGAGACCCAGTACTTC CASSDPGGGAEETQYF
TRBJ1-5 . . TRBV9 TGTGCCAGCAGCCAAGCTGGCCAGCCCCAGCATTTT CASSQAGQPQHF
TRBJ2-3 . . TRBV5-1 TGCGCCAGCAGCCTGGGGGCCCAAGGGAGGGCAGATACGCAGTATTTT CASSLGAQGRADTQYF
TRBJ2-1 . TRBD2 TRBV11-2 TGTGCCAGCGGGATCAGCGGGGCCATGTACAATGAGCAGTTCTTC CASGISGAMYNEQFF
TRBJ2-7 few TRBD1 TRBV19 TGTGCCAGTAGTCCAAGACAGGGGGCAACCTACGAGCAGTACTTC CASSPRQGATYEQYF
TRBJ1-6 . . TRBV15 TGTGCCACCAGGGCGACACTAAGCTATAATTCACCCCTCCACTTT CATRATLSYNSPLHF
TRBJ2-2 . . TRBV2 TGTGCCAGCAGTGATGGGGTTTCATCCGGGGAGCTGTTTTTT CASSDGVSSGELFF
TRBJ2-1 once TRBD2 TRBV20-1 TGCAGTGCTAGTGGGGCGGGAGGGTACGATGAGCAGTTCTTC CSASGAGGYDEQFF
TRBJ1-2 few . TRBV7-7 TGTGCCAGCAGCTTAGACCCGGATGGCTACACCTTC CASSLDPDGYTF
TRBJ2-3 . TRBD2 TRBV6-1 TGTGCCAGCGTGCCTAGCGGAGCAGATACGCAGTATTTT CASVPSGADTQYF
TRBJ2-1 many TRBD2 TRBV6-5 TGTGCCAGCAGTTACTCAGCGGGGGGCCACAATGAGCAGTTCTTC CASSYSAGGHNEQFF
TRBJ1-4 . . TRBV20-1 TGCAGTGCCCGCTCGTCAGAGCCTCAAGGGGAAAAACTGTTTTTT CSARSSEPQGEKLFF
TRBJ1-1 . . TRBV2 TGTGCCAGCAGTGACCCGAACACTGAAGCTTTCTTT CASSDPNTEAFF
TRBJ2-3 . . TRBV29-1 TGCAGCGTTGTGGTCAGCACAGATACGCAGTATTTT CSVVVSTDTQYF
TRBJ1-2 . TRBD1 TRBV25-1 TGTGCCAGCAGTTACATTCTGGGACAGGGGGCAGGAGGCTACACCTTC CASSYILGQGAGGYTF
TRBJ2-3 . TRBD2 TRBV7-9 TGTGCTAGCAGCTTAGCGGGGGGTGATACGCAGTATTTT CASSLAGGDTQYF
TRBJ2-5 many TRBD2 TRBV20-1 TGCAGTGCTAGAGATACCCGGATCGTCGGGGGGGCCGTTTCCCAAGAGACCCAGTACTTC CSARDTRIVGGAVSQETQYF
TRBJ1-4 . TRBD1 TRBV5-5 TGTGCCAGCAGCACGGGACAGCTCAATGAAAAACTGTTTTTT CASSTGQLNEKLFF
TRBJ2-7 few . TRBV7-2 TGTGCCAGCAGATTTGGCGTATCCTACGAGCAGTACTTC CASRFGVSYEQYF